Shown below are 27 T cell receptor beta chains from a single sample sequenced in a study of early T cells in non-severe SARS-CoV-2 infection. TCRdb reprocessed the 5' RACE reads with MiXCR, giving one entry per CDR3 protein. Among just under 60,000 distinct CDR3 sequences, more than 8.5% were seen once, and the ten largest hold 17%. The specimen was whole blood. These receptors came from an adult who was a healthcare worker with PCR-confirmed SARS-CoV-2 infection or an uninfected control (not recorded which).

This clonotype showed up many times. The rearrangement joins TRBV12-3 or TRBV12-4 to TRBJ2-1; D is unresolved. Between the trimmed V and J ends, which lost 6 bases and 10 bases, there was a span of 13 bases. CDR3 length: 12 amino acids. CDR3 amino acids: CASSPVPGEQFF. The CDR3 DNA follows: TGTGCCAGCAGCCCGGTACCCGGCGAGCAGTTCTTC.

This clonotype was counted many times. This chain's CDR3 is CASSLAPGVGSPLHF. CDR3 coding DNA: TGTGCCAGCAGTTTAGCGCCAGGGGTAGGTTCACCCCTCCACTTT. The chain recombines TRBV12-3 or TRBV12-4 with TRBJ1-6; D may be TRBD1 (6 bases). V was trimmed by 0 bases and J by 9 bases, leaving 12 bases between them. The CDR3 runs to 15 residues.

There are many counts of this clonotype. The J gene is TRBJ2-2, the V gene TRBV7-2, with no clear D. There are 15 residues in the CDR3. Trimming took off 2 bases at V and 2 bases at J, with 9 bases between the two ends. Germline CDR1 is SGHTA and CDR2 is FQGNSA. CDR3 in DNA: TGTGCCAGCAGCTTACGGCTGGGAAACACCGGGGAGCTGTTTTTT. This codes for CASSLRLGNTGELFF. Filled out from reference TRBV7-2 and TRBJ2-2, the complete variable domain reads GAGVSQSPSNKVTEKGKDVELRCDPISGHTALYWYRQSLGQGLEFLIYFQGNSAPDKSGLPSDRFSAERTGGSVSTLTIQRTQQEDSAVYLCASSLRLGNTGELFFGEGSRLTVL.

This clonotype ranks as medium-sized (0.01 to 0.1%). The genes are TRBV29-1 and TRBJ2-3, with unresolved D. The V end lost 7 bases, the J end lost 6 bases, and 11 bases lay between the germline ends. CDR1 is SQVTM, CDR2 ANQGSEA, per germline. The CDR3 contains 11 residues. The CDR3 is CSAGIGDTQYF. The CDR3 DNA follows: TGCAGCGCTGGGATTGGGGATACGCAGTATTTT.

The rearrangement joins TRBV9 to TRBJ2-2, with TRBD1 matching 9 bases. The CDR3 contains 15 residues. Unmatched junction bases numbered 4, after V lost 4 bases and J lost 3 bases. Germline V gives CDR1 SGDLS, CDR2 YYNGEE. CDR3 coding DNA: TGTGCCAGCAGCCCAACAGGGGGCGACACCGGGGAGCTGTTTTTT. Its translation: CASSPTGGDTGELFF. Using reference TRBV9 and TRBJ2-2 for the parts outside the CDR3, the full variable domain is DSGVTQTPKHLITATGQRVTLRCSPRSGDLSVYWYQQSLDQGLQFLIQYYNGEERAKGNILERFSAQQFPDLHSELNLSSLELGDSALYFCASSPTGGDTGELFFGEGSRLTVL.

This clonotype was seen repeatedly, ten times or more. This sequence joins TRBV4-1 and TRBJ2-6; either TRBD1 or TRBD2 may fit D (6 bases each). The CDR3 is 17 residues long. Germline CDR1 reads MGHRA; CDR2 reads YSYEKL. V dropped 4 bases and J dropped 2 bases, with 15 bases sitting between them. The CDR3 DNA reads TGCGCCAGCAGCCGGGGGGCCGCCTTAGCTGGGGCCAACGTCCTGACTTTC. Protein: CASSRGAALAGANVLTF.

This clonotype has more than one count but fewer than ten. The rearrangement joins TRBV20-1 to TRBJ2-3; TRBD2 matches 7 bases. This CDR3 comprises 14 residues. The germline gives CDR1 DFQATT, CDR2 SNEGSKA (reference sequence). Unmatched junction bases numbered 5, after V lost 1 base and J lost 4 bases. The CDR3 sequence: CSARGGRGADTQYF. In DNA form, the CDR3 reads TGCAGTGCTAGAGGGGGCCGGGGGGCAGATACGCAGTATTTT.

This clonotype was counted only a few times. The chain's CDR3 is CASSVLGTGTEAFF. CDR3 sequence (DNA): TGTGCCAGCAGCGTCTTGGGAACCGGCACTGAAGCTTTCTTT. The J gene is TRBJ1-1, the V gene TRBV9, with no clear D. Germline lookup yields CDR1 SGDLS and CDR2 YYNGEE. CDR3 size: 14 residues. Trimming left V 2 bases short and J 4 bases short, with 12 bases between.

This clonotype was seen ten or more times. This chain uses TRBV10-2 with TRBJ1-5, with 7 nucleotides matching TRBD1. Per the germline V gene, CDR1 is WSHSY and CDR2 is SAAADI. The CDR3 consists of 14 residues. Trimming took 3 bases from V and 4 from J; bases not matched to a gene: 3. The CDR3 DNA sequence: TGCGCCAGCAGTGAAGCAGGGGGTAATCAGCCCCAGCATTTT. This codes for CASSEAGGNQPQHF.

As DNA, the CDR3 is TGTGCCAGCAGCCGCGACGGCACCGGGGAGCTGTTTTTT. This codes for CASSRDGTGELFF. This chain joins TRBV7-2 and TRBJ2-2, with no clear D. V was clipped by 5 bases and J by 4 bases, with 8 bases between them. Germline CDR1 SGHTA, CDR2 FQGNSA. The CDR3 is made up of 13 amino acids.

This clonotype came up many times. The chain employs TRBV18 and TRBJ1-1; a possible D gene is TRBD1 (6 bases). The V gene lost 0 bases and the J gene lost 4 bases, with 18 bases spanning the gap. Per the germline V gene, CDR1 is KGHSH and CDR2 is LQKENI. The CDR3 runs to 17 residues. The chain's CDR3 is CASSPPSGGQGGTEAFF. CDR3 in DNA: TGTGCCAGCTCACCACCGTCGGGGGGGCAAGGTGGCACTGAAGCTTTCTTT.

V is TRBV3-1 and J is TRBJ2-1, with TRBD2 identical over 10 bases. The V and J ends lost 4 bases and 0 bases, in that order; junction bases with no gene match: 9. CDR3 length: 18 residues. Looked up from germline, CDR1 is LGHDT and CDR2 is YNNKEL (reference sequence). CDR3 DNA: TGTGCCAGCAGCCGGCTAGCGGGAGCTTCGGGCTCCTACAATGAGCAGTTCTTC. This translates into CASSRLAGASGSYNEQFF.

This chain links TRBV28 with TRBJ2-7; D assignment may be TRBD1 or TRBD2 (6 bases each). CDR1 and CDR2 (germline): MDHEN, SYDVKM. V gave up 2 bases and J gave up 6 bases, with 17 bases separating them. This CDR3 has 15 amino acids. The chain's CDR3 is CASSLAGQGSGEQYF. The CDR3 region has the DNA TGTGCCAGCAGTTTAGCGGGACAAGGCAGTGGCGAGCAGTACTTC.

This clonotype showed up just a few times. This sequence joins TRBV7-2 and TRBJ2-7; 8 positions match TRBD1. Germline CDR1 SGHTA, CDR2 FQGNSA. The CDR3 covers 14 residues. The V segment lost 1 base and the J segment 7 bases; nucleotides outside the gene matches: 6. CDR3 residues: CASSLVAGGLEQYF. In DNA form, the CDR3 reads TGTGCCAGCAGCTTAGTGGCAGGGGGCCTTGAGCAGTACTTC.

The chain recombines TRBV28 with TRBJ1-6; TRBD1 matches at 9 bases. The V gene end was trimmed by 5 bases and the J gene end by 5 bases; junction bases not matched to a gene: 7. The CDR3 is made up of 16 amino acids. Germline-derived CDR1 and CDR2 are MDHEN and SYDVKM. CDR3 sequence (DNA): TGTGCCAGCAGTAACATGAGGACAGGGGATAATTCACCCCTCCACTTT. It codes for CASSNMRTGDNSPLHF.

This clonotype was recorded a few times. The V and J genes are TRBV18 and TRBJ2-1; TRBD2 might be the D (5 bases). Germline V gives CDR1 KGHSH, CDR2 LQKENI. Deletions cut 2 bases from V and 0 bases from J, with 11 bases between. The CDR3 sequence is 16 residues long. CDR3 nucleotides: TGTGCCAGCTCACCATCGAGGGCTAGCTCCTACAATGAGCAGTTCTTC. Amino acids: CASSPSRASSYNEQFF.

This clonotype occurred a few times. The V and J genes are TRBV7-2 and TRBJ2-2, with 8 bases aligning to TRBD2. V dropped 1 base and J dropped 7; count of bases not matched to a gene: 8. The CDR3 runs 16 residues. Germline V CDR1 and CDR2: SGHTA, FQGNSA. Here the CDR3 reads CASSLVAGGGYGELFF. CDR3 nucleotide sequence: TGTGCCAGCAGCTTAGTTGCGGGAGGTGGTTACGGGGAGCTGTTTTTT. Variable domain in full (rest from reference TRBV7-2 and TRBJ2-2): GAGVSQSPSNKVTEKGKDVELRCDPISGHTALYWYRQSLGQGLEFLIYFQGNSAPDKSGLPSDRFSAERTGGSVSTLTIQRTQQEDSAVYLCASSLVAGGGYGELFFGEGSRLTVL.

This clonotype showed up just a few times. V gene TRBV19 combines with J gene TRBJ2-7, with D tentatively TRBD2 (5 bases). Germline values: CDR1 LNHDA, CDR2 SQIVND (reference sequence). V lost 1 base to trimming and J lost 0 bases, with 10 bases between them. The CDR3 has 15 residues. For the CDR3, the DNA is TGTGCCAGTAGTATAGTAAGCGGAAGCTCCTACGAGCAGTACTTC. This translates into CASSIVSGSSYEQYF.

This clonotype was picked up many times. The chain recombines TRBV6-1 with TRBJ2-7; 8 bases line up with TRBD1. The CDR3 is 11 amino acids. Per germline, CDR1 MNHNS and CDR2 SASEGT. Trimming at V came to 7 bases and at J to 9 bases, leaving 5 bases not matched to a gene. The CDR3 sequence: CASNLDRVQYF. CDR3 bases: TGTGCCAGCAACCTGGACAGGGTGCAGTACTTC.

This clonotype was seen at least ten times. The chain couples TRBV2 to TRBJ2-2, with D possibly matching TRBD2 (5 bases). Germline V CDR1 and CDR2: SNHLY, FYNNEI. This CDR3 spans 15 amino acids. V gave up 8 bases and J gave up 4 bases, with 17 bases separating them. The CDR3 DNA reads TGTGCCAGCGAGGTGACGGGGTCGGCCACCGGGGAGCTGTTTTTT. Encoded protein: CASEVTGSATGELFF.

This clonotype was seen ten or more times. In nucleotides, the CDR3 is TGCAGTGCAAAAACCACGGGTCAACAGCCCCAGCATTTT. As protein: CSAKTTGQQPQHF. The V gene is TRBV20-1, the J gene TRBJ1-5; no firm D call. Trimming cost V 6 bases and J 7 bases, with 16 bases left between them. This CDR3 has 13 residues. Germline CDR1 DFQATT, CDR2 SNEGSKA (reference sequence).

This clonotype was observed a handful of times. The chain uses TRBV29-1 and TRBJ2-1, with 9 positions matching TRBD2. V was clipped by 4 bases and J by 4 bases; unmatched bases: 14. Germline-derived CDR1 and CDR2 are SQVTM and ANQGSEA. This CDR3 has 17 residues. DNA of the CDR3: TGCAGCGTTGCGTCTTTTAGCGGGAGTCTCGGGTACAATGAGCAGTTCTTC. This gives the protein CSVASFSGSLGYNEQFF.

This clonotype came up many times. In DNA, the CDR3 is TGCGCCAGCAGCCGCACAGGGGGCACGAACACTGAAGCTTTCTTT. It encodes CASSRTGGTNTEAFF. This chain connects TRBV5-1 to TRBJ1-1; 9 bases are a match to TRBD1. The J segment lost 1 base and the V segment lost 4 bases, leaving 5 bases of the junction unmatched. This CDR3 has 15 amino acids. Germline values: CDR1 SGHRS, CDR2 YFSETQ.

This chain joins TRBV29-1 and TRBJ2-5, with TRBD1 identical over 11 bases. Germline V gene data show CDR1 as SQVTM and CDR2 as ANQGSEA. The V and J ends lost 7 bases and 4 bases, in that order; junction bases with no gene match: 5. The CDR3 length is 13 residues. The CDR3 DNA is TGCAGCGGCGGGACAGGGGGGGGAGAGACCCAGTACTTC. This codes for CSGGTGGGETQYF.

This clonotype was seen ten or more times. The chain joins TRBV27 to TRBJ1-6, with 7 bases aligning to TRBD1. V lost 8 bases to trimming and J lost 5 bases; unmatched junction nucleotides: 3. The CDR3 is 13 amino acids. Germline V gene data show CDR1 as MNHEY and CDR2 as SMNVEV (reference sequence). CDR3 region: CASWGQNNSPLHF. DNA of the CDR3: TGTGCCAGCTGGGGACAGAATAATTCACCCCTCCACTTT.

The rearrangement uses TRBV20-1 and TRBJ2-5, with a possible D match to TRBD2 (6 bases). This CDR3 comprises 14 residues. The germline V and J ends were trimmed by 6 bases and 5 bases, with 19 bases remaining between them. Germline CDR1 and CDR2: DFQATT and SNEGSKA (reference sequence). The CDR3 loop reads CSAGGPPMRETQYF. Written as DNA, the CDR3 is TGCAGTGCCGGGGGACCCCCAATGCGGGAGACCCAGTACTTC.

Only a few counts were recorded for this clonotype. The chain joins TRBV7-2 to TRBJ2-7; D unresolved. The V and J ends lost 5 bases and 6 bases respectively, with 11 bases between them. There are 12 residues in the CDR3. Germline assignment: CDR1 SGHTA and CDR2 FQGNSA. The CDR3 DNA reads as TGTGCCAGCAGCCCCCCGTGGGGCGAGCAGTACTTC. Its translation is CASSPPWGEQYF. Variable domain in full (rest from reference TRBV7-2 and TRBJ2-7): GAGVSQSPSNKVTEKGKDVELRCDPISGHTALYWYRQSLGQGLEFLIYFQGNSAPDKSGLPSDRFSAERTGGSVSTLTIQRTQQEDSAVYLCASSPPWGEQYFGPGTRLTVT.